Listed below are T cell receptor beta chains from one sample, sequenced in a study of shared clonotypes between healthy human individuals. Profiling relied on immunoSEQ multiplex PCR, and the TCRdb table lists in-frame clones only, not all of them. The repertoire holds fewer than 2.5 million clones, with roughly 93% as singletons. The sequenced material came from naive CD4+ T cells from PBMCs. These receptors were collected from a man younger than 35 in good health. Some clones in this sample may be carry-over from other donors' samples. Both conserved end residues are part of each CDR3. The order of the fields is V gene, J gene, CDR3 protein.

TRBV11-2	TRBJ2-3	CASRSDRGRASDTQYF
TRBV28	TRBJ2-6	CASSSGLTSGANVLTF
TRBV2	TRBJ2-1	CASITSSGAYNEQFF
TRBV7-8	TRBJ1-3	CASSFSVGRTIYF
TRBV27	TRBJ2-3	CASLSGSSQYF
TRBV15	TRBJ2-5	CATSPLRTSGRKETQYF
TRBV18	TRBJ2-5	CASSRQNYETQYF
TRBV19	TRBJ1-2	CASSPGPRDNYGYTF
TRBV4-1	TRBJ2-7	CASSRLRSGIGEQYF
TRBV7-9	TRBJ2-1	CASSLRSGLDNEQFF
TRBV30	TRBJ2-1	CAWSPSGRSGEQFF
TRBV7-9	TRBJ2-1	CASSLDKSGGFF